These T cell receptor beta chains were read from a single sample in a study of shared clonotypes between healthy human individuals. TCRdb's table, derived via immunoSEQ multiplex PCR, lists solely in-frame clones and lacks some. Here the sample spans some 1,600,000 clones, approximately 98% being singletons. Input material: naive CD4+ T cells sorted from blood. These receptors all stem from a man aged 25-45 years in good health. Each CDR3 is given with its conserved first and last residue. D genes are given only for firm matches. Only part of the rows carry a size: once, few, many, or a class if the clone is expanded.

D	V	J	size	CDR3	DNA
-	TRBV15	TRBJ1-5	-	CATSREPGDNQPQHF	TGTGCCACCAGCCGGGAGCCAGGAGACAATCAGCCCCAGCATTTT
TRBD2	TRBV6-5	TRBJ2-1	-	CASSYILAGENEQFF	TGTGCCAGCAGTTATATTTTAGCGGGAGAAAATGAGCAGTTCTTC
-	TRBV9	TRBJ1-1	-	CASSVAGVGQGQTEAFF	TGTGCCAGCAGCGTAGCTGGGGTTGGGCAGGGGCAGACTGAAGCTTTCTTT
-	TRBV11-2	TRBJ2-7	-	CASSSTAYEQYF	TGTGCCAGCAGCTCCACAGCGTACGAGCAGTACTTC
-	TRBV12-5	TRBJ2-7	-	CASGLSPYEQYF	TGTGCTAGTGGTTTAAGTCCGTACGAGCAGTACTTC
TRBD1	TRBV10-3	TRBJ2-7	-	CAISETGGPYEQYF	TGTGCCATCAGTGAGACAGGGGGCCCCTACGAGCAGTACTTC
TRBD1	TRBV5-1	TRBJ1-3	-	CASSSGQERNTIYF	TGCGCCAGCAGCTCGGGACAGGAGAGAAACACCATATATTTT
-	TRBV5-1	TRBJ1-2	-	CASSLMSGPHDGYTF	TGCGCCAGCAGCTTGATGAGTGGGCCCCATGATGGCTACACCTTC
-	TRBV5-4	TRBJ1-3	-	CASSGWGSTIYF	TGTGCCAGCAGCGGCTGGGGCAGCACCATATATTTT
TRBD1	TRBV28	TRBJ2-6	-	CASSPYLLTGGTGANVLTF	TGTGCCAGCAGTCCCTACCTTCTGACAGGGGGAACTGGGGCCAACGTCCTGACTTTC
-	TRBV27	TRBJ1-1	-	CASSPTLLGAPNTEAFF	TGTGCCAGCAGTCCAACCTTGCTAGGGGCCCCGAACACTGAAGCTTTCTTT
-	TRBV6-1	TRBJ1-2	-	CASSEGQAGYTF	TGTGCCAGCAGTGAAGGACAGGCCGGCTACACCTTC
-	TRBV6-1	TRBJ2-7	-	CASSEALPGYEQYF	TGTGCCAGCAGTGAAGCGCTACCGGGATACGAGCAGTACTTC
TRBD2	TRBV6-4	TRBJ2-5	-	CASRRLAGEGETQYF	TGTGCCAGCCGCCGCTTAGCGGGAGAGGGTGAGACCCAGTACTTC
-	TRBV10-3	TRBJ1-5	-	CAISEPGGDQPQHF	TGTGCCATCAGTGAGCCGGGGGGGGATCAGCCCCAGCATTTT
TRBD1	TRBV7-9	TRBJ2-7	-	CASSFPRGRATYEQYF	TGTGCCAGCAGCTTCCCCAGGGGGCGGGCGACCTACGAGCAGTACTTC
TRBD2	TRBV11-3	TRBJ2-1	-	CASSLLAGGEQFF	TGTGCCAGCAGCCTACTAGCGGGAGGTGAGCAGTTCTTC
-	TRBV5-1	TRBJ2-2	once	CASTTGMNTGELFF	TGCGCCAGCACGACAGGAATGAACACCGGGGAGCTGTTTTTT
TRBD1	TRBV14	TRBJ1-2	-	CASSRNDRGWGYTF	TGTGCCAGCAGCCGGAACGACAGGGGATGGGGCTACACCTTC
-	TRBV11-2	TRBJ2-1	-	CASSSTGLALYLVQFF	TGTGCCAGCAGCTCAACAGGGTTGGCCCTCTATCTGGTGCAGTTCTTC
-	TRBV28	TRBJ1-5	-	CASSLTSPSRQPQHF	TGTGCCAGCAGTTTAACATCTCCAAGCCGGCAGCCCCAGCATTTT
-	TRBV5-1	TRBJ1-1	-	CASSPRGGVAEAFF	TGCGCCAGCAGCCCCAGGGGAGGCGTGGCTGAAGCTTTCTTT
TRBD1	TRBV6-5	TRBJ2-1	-	CASRRQTGGLFF	TGTGCCAGCAGACGCCAGACAGGGGGGTTGTTCTTC
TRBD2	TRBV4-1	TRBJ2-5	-	CASSQFGTSGKETQYF	TGCGCCAGCAGCCAATTCGGGACTAGCGGGAAAGAGACCCAGTACTTC
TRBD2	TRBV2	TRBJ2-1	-	CASSESGVAYNEQFF	TGTGCCAGCAGTGAAAGCGGGGTGGCCTACAATGAGCAGTTCTTC
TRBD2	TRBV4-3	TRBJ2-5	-	CASSRTSGEQETQYF	TGCGCCAGCAGTCGGACTAGCGGAGAACAAGAGACCCAGTACTTC
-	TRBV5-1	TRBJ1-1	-	CASSLDGGPTEAFF	TGCGCCAGCAGCTTGGATGGGGGCCCGACTGAAGCTTTCTTT
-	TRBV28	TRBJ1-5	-	CASSEVGQPQHF	TGTGCCAGCAGTGAAGTCGGTCAGCCCCAGCATTTT
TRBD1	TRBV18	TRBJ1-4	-	CASSPPGQGGEKLFF	TGTGCCAGCTCACCACCAGGTCAGGGGGGTGAAAAACTGTTTTTT
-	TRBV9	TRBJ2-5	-	CASSPPGETQYF	TGTGCCAGCAGCCCCCCGGGGGAGACCCAGTACTTC
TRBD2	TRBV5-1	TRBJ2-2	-	CASRYLAENTGELFF	TGCGCCAGCAGATACCTAGCGGAGAACACCGGGGAGCTGTTTTTT
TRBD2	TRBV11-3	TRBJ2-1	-	CASSSGLADYNEQFF	TGTGCCAGCAGCTCGGGACTAGCGGATTACAATGAGCAGTTCTTC
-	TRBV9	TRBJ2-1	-	CASSLAENNEQFF	TGTGCCAGCAGCCTCGCCGAGAACAATGAGCAGTTCTTC
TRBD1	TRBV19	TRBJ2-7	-	CASSMRSVRQGSYEQYF	TGTGCCAGTAGTATGCGGTCAGTAAGACAGGGGAGCTACGAGCAGTACTTC
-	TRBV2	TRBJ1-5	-	CASRDSNQPQHF	TGTGCCAGCCGGGACAGCAATCAGCCCCAGCATTTT
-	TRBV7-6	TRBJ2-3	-	CASSPRPGDTQYF	TGTGCCAGCAGCCCCCGACCGGGTGATACGCAGTATTTT
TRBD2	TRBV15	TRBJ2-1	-	CATSRIPQISGRTYSYNEQFF	TGTGCCACCAGCAGAATTCCCCAAATTAGCGGGAGGACCTACTCCTACAATGAGCAGTTCTTC
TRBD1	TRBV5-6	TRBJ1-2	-	CASSPLDRDYGYTF	TGTGCCAGCAGCCCCCTGGACAGGGACTATGGCTACACCTTC
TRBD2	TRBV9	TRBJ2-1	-	CASSVTSGPYNEQFF	TGTGCCAGCAGCGTTACTAGCGGGCCCTACAATGAGCAGTTCTTC
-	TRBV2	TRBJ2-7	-	CASRFEGSGNYEQYF	TGTGCCAGCAGGTTCGAGGGCAGTGGAAACTACGAGCAGTACTTC
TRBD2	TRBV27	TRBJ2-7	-	CASSLLAGVYEQYF	TGTGCCAGCAGCCTGCTAGCGGGGGTTTACGAGCAGTACTTC
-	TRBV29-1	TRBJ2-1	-	CSVRTGRRNEQFF	TGCAGCGTTAGGACGGGAAGGCGCAATGAGCAGTTCTTC
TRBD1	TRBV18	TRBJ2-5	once	CASSPLWRQGETQYF	TGTGCCAGCTCACCACTTTGGAGACAGGGAGAGACCCAGTACTTC
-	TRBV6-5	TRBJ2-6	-	CASSLLGAGGANVLTF	TGTGCCAGCAGTTTATTGGGGGCGGGTGGGGCCAACGTCCTGACTTTC
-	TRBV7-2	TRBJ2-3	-	CASSLARPTDTQYF	TGTGCCAGCAGCTTAGCCCGACCGACAGATACGCAGTATTTT
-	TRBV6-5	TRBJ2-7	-	CASSYSAGSEQYF	TGTGCCAGCAGTTACTCGGCAGGGTCCGAGCAGTACTTC
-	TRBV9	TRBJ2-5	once	CASSVATGLQETQYF	TGTGCCAGCAGCGTAGCTACGGGGCTCCAAGAGACCCAGTACTTC
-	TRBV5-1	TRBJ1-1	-	CASSLVFPEAFF	TGCGCCAGCAGCTTGGTCTTCCCTGAAGCTTTCTTT
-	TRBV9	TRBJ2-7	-	CASSVGTVPYEQYF	TGTGCCAGCAGCGTAGGGACAGTCCCGTACGAGCAGTACTTC
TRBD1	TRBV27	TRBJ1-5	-	CASSSTGGLNQPQHF	TGTGCCAGCAGTTCCACAGGGGGCCTCAATCAGCCCCAGCATTTT
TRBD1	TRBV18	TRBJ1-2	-	CASSPLPGTGEDGYTF	TGTGCCAGCTCACCCCTACCAGGGACAGGGGAGGATGGCTACACCTTC
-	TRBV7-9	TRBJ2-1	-	CASREQINEQFF	TGTGCCAGCAGGGAGCAAATAAATGAGCAGTTCTTC
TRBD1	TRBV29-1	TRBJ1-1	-	CSGAQGANTEAFF	TGCAGCGGTGCACAGGGGGCGAACACTGAAGCTTTCTTT
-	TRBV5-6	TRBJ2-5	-	CASSLRGTLSTQYF	TGTGCCAGCAGCTTGAGGGGGACCCTTTCGACCCAGTACTTC
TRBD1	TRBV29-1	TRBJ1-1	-	CSVGGDRVLNTEAFF	TGCAGCGTTGGGGGGGACAGGGTCTTGAACACTGAAGCTTTCTTT